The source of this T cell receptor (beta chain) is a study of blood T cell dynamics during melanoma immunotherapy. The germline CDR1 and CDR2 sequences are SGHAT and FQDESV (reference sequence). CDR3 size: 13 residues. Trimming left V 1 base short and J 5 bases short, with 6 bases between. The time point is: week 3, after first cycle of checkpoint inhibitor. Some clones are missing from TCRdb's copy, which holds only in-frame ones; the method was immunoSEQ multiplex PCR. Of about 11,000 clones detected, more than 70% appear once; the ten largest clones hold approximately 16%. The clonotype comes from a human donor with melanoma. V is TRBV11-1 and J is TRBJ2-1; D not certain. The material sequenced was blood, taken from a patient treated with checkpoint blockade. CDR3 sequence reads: CASSLGLNNEQFF. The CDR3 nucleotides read TGTGCCAGCAGCTTAGGGTTGAACAATGAGCAGTTCTTC.